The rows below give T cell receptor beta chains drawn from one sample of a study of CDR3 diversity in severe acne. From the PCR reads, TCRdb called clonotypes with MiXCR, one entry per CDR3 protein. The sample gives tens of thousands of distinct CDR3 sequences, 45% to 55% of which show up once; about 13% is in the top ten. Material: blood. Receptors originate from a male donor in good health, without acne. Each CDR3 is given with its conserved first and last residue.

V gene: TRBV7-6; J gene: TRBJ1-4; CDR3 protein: CASSPRDRGHNNEKLFF
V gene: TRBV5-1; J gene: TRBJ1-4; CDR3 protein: CASSYGTSNEQFFGPGGGEKLFF
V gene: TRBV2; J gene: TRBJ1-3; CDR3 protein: CASSTGWGDTIYF
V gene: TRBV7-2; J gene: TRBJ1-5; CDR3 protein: CASSTPGRGQPQHF
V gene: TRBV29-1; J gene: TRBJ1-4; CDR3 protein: CSGKRESNEKLFF
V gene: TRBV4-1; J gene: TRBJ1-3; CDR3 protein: CASSQENGEASGNTIYF
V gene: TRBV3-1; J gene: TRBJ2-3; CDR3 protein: CASSQGRLAVEYF
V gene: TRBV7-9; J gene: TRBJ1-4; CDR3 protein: CASSSLGQLEKLFF
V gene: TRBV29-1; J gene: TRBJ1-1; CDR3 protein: CSVGETRYGTEAFF
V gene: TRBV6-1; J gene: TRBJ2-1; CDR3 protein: CASSEAPGTSHNEQFF